A selection of T cell receptor beta chains follows, all from one sample in a study of blood T cell repertoires in COVID-19. Some clones are missing from TCRdb's copy, which holds only in-frame ones; the method was immunoSEQ multiplex PCR. The table has some 180,000 clones, around 90% seen once. Sample: peripheral blood. These receptors were obtained from a man between 45 and 60 years old with acute or convalescent COVID-19. Each CDR3 is given with its conserved first and last residue. The order of the fields is J gene, clone size, V gene, D gene, CDR3 length, CDR3 protein, CDR3 DNA. A D gene is named only where the DNA matches it firmly. The size of a clone is reported for some rows only, either as once, few or many, or as a class for expanded clones.

j_gene: TRBJ2-1
abundance: -
v_gene: TRBV6-1
d_gene: TRBD2
len: 15
CDR3aa: CASSEYLGGVDEQFF
CDR3nt: TGTGCCAGCAGTGAATATCTGGGAGGGGTCGATGAGCAGTTCTTC

j_gene: TRBJ1-5
abundance: -
v_gene: TRBV19
d_gene: -
len: 16
CDR3aa: CASSLRGGGSNQPQHF
CDR3nt: TGTGCCAGTAGCCTCCGAGGGGGTGGTAGCAATCAGCCCCAGCATTTT

j_gene: TRBJ1-5
abundance: -
v_gene: TRBV6-1
d_gene: -
len: 15
CDR3aa: CASSEVVWQDQPQHF
CDR3nt: TGTGCCAGCAGTGAAGTAGTTTGGCAGGATCAGCCCCAGCATTTT

j_gene: TRBJ1-1
abundance: -
v_gene: TRBV6-5
d_gene: -
len: 14
CDR3aa: CASSYTQGNTEAFF
CDR3nt: TGTGCCAGCAGTTACACACAGGGAAACACTGAAGCTTTCTTT

j_gene: TRBJ1-2
abundance: -
v_gene: TRBV6-5
d_gene: TRBD1
len: 14
CDR3aa: CASSYGQGQIGYTF
CDR3nt: TGTGCCAGCAGTTACGGACAGGGGCAAATTGGCTACACCTTC

j_gene: TRBJ2-3
abundance: -
v_gene: TRBV4-1
d_gene: -
len: 14
CDR3aa: CASSQVQGTDTQYF
CDR3nt: TGCGCCAGCAGCCAAGTACAGGGCACAGATACGCAGTATTTT

j_gene: TRBJ2-7
abundance: -
v_gene: TRBV2
d_gene: -
len: 16
CDR3aa: CASSRTWGPPLGEQYF
CDR3nt: TGTGCCAGCAGCCGAACCTGGGGGCCTCCCCTCGGCGAGCAGTACTTC

j_gene: TRBJ1-3
abundance: -
v_gene: TRBV18
d_gene: TRBD1
len: 17
CDR3aa: CASSPRTGDGSGNTIYF
CDR3nt: TGTGCCAGCTCACCTCGGACAGGGGACGGGTCAGGAAACACCATATATTTT

j_gene: TRBJ1-2
abundance: -
v_gene: TRBV7-3
d_gene: TRBD1
len: 13
CDR3aa: CASSPTGGAGYTF
CDR3nt: TGTGCCAGCAGCCCAACAGGGGGCGCAGGCTACACCTTC

j_gene: TRBJ2-1
abundance: -
v_gene: TRBV18
d_gene: -
len: 14
CDR3aa: CASSPFSESNEQFF
CDR3nt: TGTGCCAGCTCCCCTTTCTCGGAGAGCAATGAGCAGTTCTTC

j_gene: TRBJ2-1
abundance: few
v_gene: TRBV27
d_gene: TRBD2
len: 16
CDR3aa: CASSRLAGANYNEQFF
CDR3nt: TGTGCCAGCAGCAGACTAGCGGGAGCCAACTACAATGAGCAGTTCTTC

j_gene: TRBJ1-3
abundance: -
v_gene: TRBV3-1/TRBV3-2
d_gene: -
len: 14
CDR3aa: CASSQDLVGNTIYF
CDR3nt: TGTGCCAGCAGCCAAGATCTCGTTGGAAACACCATATATTTT

j_gene: TRBJ1-2
abundance: -
v_gene: TRBV7-8
d_gene: -
len: 14
CDR3aa: CASSLAQDAGGYTF
CDR3nt: TGTGCCAGCAGCTTAGCCCAGGACGCAGGGGGCTACACCTTC

j_gene: TRBJ1-1
abundance: -
v_gene: TRBV7-2
d_gene: -
len: 16
CDR3aa: CASSLAVGRGDTEAFF
CDR3nt: TGTGCCAGCAGCTTAGCAGTGGGCCGGGGGGACACTGAAGCTTTCTTT

j_gene: TRBJ2-5
abundance: once
v_gene: TRBV5-1
d_gene: -
len: 15
CDR3aa: CASSLHGAQQETQYF
CDR3nt: TGCGCCAGCAGCTTACACGGAGCACAACAAGAGACCCAGTACTTC

j_gene: TRBJ1-2
abundance: -
v_gene: TRBV18
d_gene: TRBD1
len: 13
CDR3aa: CASSPAGTGVFYF
CDR3nt: TGTGCCAGCTCACCGGCCGGGACAGGGGTATTTTACTTC

j_gene: TRBJ2-3
abundance: -
v_gene: TRBV11-2
d_gene: -
len: 11
CDR3aa: CASSPTDTQYF
CDR3nt: TGTGCCAGCAGTCCGACAGATACGCAGTATTTT

j_gene: TRBJ2-2
abundance: -
v_gene: TRBV10-3
d_gene: -
len: 14
CDR3aa: CAISGGQNTGELFF
CDR3nt: TGTGCCATCAGTGGAGGGCAGAACACCGGGGAGCTGTTTTTT

j_gene: TRBJ2-3
abundance: -
v_gene: TRBV27
d_gene: TRBD1
len: 15
CDR3aa: CASSPRTGGIDTQYF
CDR3nt: TGTGCCAGCAGTCCCAGGACAGGGGGAATCGATACGCAGTATTTT

j_gene: TRBJ1-1
abundance: few
v_gene: TRBV2
d_gene: TRBD1
len: 14
CDR3aa: CASSSTGLGLEAFF
CDR3nt: TGTGCCAGCAGTTCGACAGGGTTGGGACTTGAAGCTTTCTTT

j_gene: TRBJ1-1
abundance: -
v_gene: TRBV19
d_gene: -
len: 15
CDR3aa: CASSIYGTPNTEAFF
CDR3nt: TGTGCCAGTAGTATTTACGGGACACCGAACACTGAAGCTTTCTTT

j_gene: TRBJ2-7
abundance: once
v_gene: TRBV6-5
d_gene: -
len: 11
CDR3aa: CASSHNYEQYF
CDR3nt: TGTGCCAGCAGTCACAATTACGAGCAGTACTTC

j_gene: TRBJ2-2
abundance: -
v_gene: TRBV29-1
d_gene: TRBD1
len: 15
CDR3aa: CSVAGGGPDTGELFF
CDR3nt: TGCAGCGTTGCAGGGGGCGGCCCTGACACCGGGGAGCTGTTTTTT

j_gene: TRBJ1-5
abundance: -
v_gene: TRBV28
d_gene: -
len: 13
CDR3aa: CASSEDSYQPQHF
CDR3nt: TGTGCCAGCAGTGAGGACAGCTATCAGCCCCAGCATTTT

j_gene: TRBJ2-2
abundance: -
v_gene: TRBV2
d_gene: -
len: 14
CDR3aa: CASSVEAGTGELFF
CDR3nt: TGTGCCAGCAGTGTCGAGGCGGGGACCGGGGAGCTGTTTTTT

j_gene: TRBJ1-4
abundance: once
v_gene: TRBV28
d_gene: TRBD1
len: 16
CDR3aa: CASSPGQGGTNEKLFF
CDR3nt: TGTGCCAGCAGCCCCGGACAGGGGGGGACTAATGAAAAACTGTTTTTT

j_gene: TRBJ2-3
abundance: -
v_gene: TRBV27
d_gene: TRBD2
len: 15
CDR3aa: CASSLGGGRTDTQYF
CDR3nt: TGTGCCAGCAGTTTGGGCGGGGGTCGCACAGATACGCAGTATTTT

j_gene: TRBJ1-5
abundance: -
v_gene: TRBV10-3
d_gene: -
len: 16
CDR3aa: CAISEGGLSINQPQHF
CDR3nt: TGTGCCATCAGTGAGGGAGGGTTATCGATCAATCAGCCCCAGCATTTT

j_gene: TRBJ2-7
abundance: -
v_gene: TRBV5-1
d_gene: TRBD2
len: 16
CDR3aa: CASSLSLSGSERGQYF
CDR3nt: TGCGCCAGCAGCTTGTCCCTTAGCGGGTCGGAAAGGGGGCAGTACTTC

j_gene: TRBJ1-2
abundance: -
v_gene: TRBV4-2
d_gene: TRBD1
len: 15
CDR3aa: CASSLTGVMYYGYTF
CDR3nt: TGTGCCAGCAGCCTTACAGGGGTGATGTACTATGGCTACACCTTC

j_gene: TRBJ1-2
abundance: -
v_gene: TRBV21-1
d_gene: -
len: 14
CDR3aa: CASSKGQGTYGYTF
CDR3nt: TGTGCCAGCAGCAAAGGACAGGGGACCTATGGCTACACCTTC

j_gene: TRBJ1-4
abundance: -
v_gene: TRBV28
d_gene: -
len: 16
CDR3aa: CASSLLSAGHNEKLFF
CDR3nt: TGTGCCAGCAGTCTCCTATCGGCAGGGCATAATGAAAAACTGTTTTTT

j_gene: TRBJ1-1
abundance: -
v_gene: TRBV4-1
d_gene: -
len: 14
CDR3aa: CASSQGQGNTEAFF
CDR3nt: TGCGCCAGCAGCCAAGGGCAGGGGAACACTGAAGCTTTCTTT

j_gene: TRBJ2-5
abundance: -
v_gene: TRBV30
d_gene: -
len: 12
CDR3aa: CAWGDYQETQYF
CDR3nt: TGTGCCTGGGGGGACTACCAAGAGACCCAGTACTTC

j_gene: TRBJ1-2
abundance: -
v_gene: TRBV5-1
d_gene: TRBD1
len: 14
CDR3aa: CASSLQGAYYGYTF
CDR3nt: TGCGCCAGCAGCTTACAGGGGGCTTACTATGGCTACACCTTC

j_gene: TRBJ2-3
abundance: -
v_gene: TRBV7-3
d_gene: TRBD2
len: 13
CDR3aa: CASAAAGFDTQYF
CDR3nt: TGTGCCAGCGCGGCAGCGGGATTTGATACGCAGTATTTT

j_gene: TRBJ1-3
abundance: -
v_gene: TRBV5-1
d_gene: TRBD1
len: 15
CDR3aa: CASRSGQAGEATIYF
CDR3nt: TGCGCCAGCAGGTCCGGACAGGCCGGTGAAGCCACCATATATTTT

j_gene: TRBJ1-4
abundance: -
v_gene: TRBV4-1
d_gene: TRBD1
len: 17
CDR3aa: CASSPRDRGQNNEKLFF
CDR3nt: TGCGCCAGCAGCCCCCGGGACAGGGGGCAAAATAATGAAAAACTGTTTTTT

j_gene: TRBJ1-5
abundance: -
v_gene: TRBV10-3
d_gene: -
len: 14
CDR3aa: CAISQAQGNQPQHF
CDR3nt: TGTGCCATCAGTCAGGCGCAGGGCAATCAGCCCCAGCATTTT

j_gene: TRBJ2-5
abundance: -
v_gene: TRBV18
d_gene: TRBD1
len: 14
CDR3aa: CASSLGTAQETQYF
CDR3nt: TGTGCCAGCTCACTCGGGACAGCCCAAGAGACCCAGTACTTC

j_gene: TRBJ2-3
abundance: -
v_gene: TRBV3-1/TRBV3-2
d_gene: TRBD2
len: 17
CDR3aa: CASSRGTSGGTTDTQYF
CDR3nt: TGTGCCAGCAGTCGCGGGACTAGCGGGGGGACCACAGATACGCAGTATTTT

j_gene: TRBJ2-3
abundance: -
v_gene: TRBV4-2
d_gene: TRBD2
len: 15
CDR3aa: CASSASSGETDTQYF
CDR3nt: TGTGCCAGCAGCGCCTCAAGCGGGGAGACAGATACGCAGTATTTT

j_gene: TRBJ1-1
abundance: -
v_gene: TRBV5-1
d_gene: TRBD1
len: 16
CDR3aa: CASSLATTGNKNEAFF
CDR3nt: TGCGCCAGCAGCTTGGCTACGACAGGGAATAAGAATGAAGCTTTCTTT

j_gene: TRBJ1-6
abundance: -
v_gene: TRBV28
d_gene: TRBD1
len: 16
CDR3aa: CASRIQGAERRSPLHF
CDR3nt: TGTGCCAGCAGGATACAGGGGGCTGAGCGACGGTCACCCCTCCACTTT

j_gene: TRBJ2-1
abundance: -
v_gene: TRBV6-5
d_gene: TRBD2
len: 15
CDR3aa: CASRRSGLAYNEQFF
CDR3nt: TGTGCCAGCCGCCGTTCGGGACTAGCGTACAATGAGCAGTTCTTC

j_gene: TRBJ1-1
abundance: -
v_gene: TRBV18
d_gene: TRBD1
len: 16
CDR3aa: CASSQGQGARETEAFF
CDR3nt: TGTGCCAGCTCTCAAGGACAGGGGGCGCGAGAAACTGAAGCTTTCTTT

j_gene: TRBJ2-7
abundance: -
v_gene: TRBV7-7
d_gene: -
len: 15
CDR3aa: CASSHGDTGSYEQYF
CDR3nt: TGTGCCAGCAGCCACGGGGACACGGGATCCTACGAGCAGTACTTC

j_gene: TRBJ2-5
abundance: -
v_gene: TRBV3-1/TRBV3-2
d_gene: -
len: 13
CDR3aa: CASSQLAQETQYF
CDR3nt: TGTGCCAGCAGCCAACTAGCCCAAGAGACCCAGTACTTC

j_gene: TRBJ2-3
abundance: -
v_gene: TRBV7-9
d_gene: -
len: 14
CDR3aa: CASTLDIITDTQYF
CDR3nt: TGTGCCAGCACCCTGGACATTATCACAGATACGCAGTATTTT

j_gene: TRBJ2-6
abundance: -
v_gene: TRBV15
d_gene: TRBD1
len: 20
CDR3aa: CATSRDISGTGTSGANVLTF
CDR3nt: TGTGCCACCAGCAGAGACATCTCCGGGACAGGGACCTCTGGGGCCAACGTCCTGACTTTC

j_gene: TRBJ2-7
abundance: -
v_gene: TRBV19
d_gene: TRBD1
len: 15
CDR3aa: CASNVAGQGFYEQYF
CDR3nt: TGTGCCAGTAATGTGGCGGGACAGGGTTTCTACGAGCAGTACTTC

j_gene: TRBJ2-2
abundance: -
v_gene: TRBV24-1
d_gene: -
len: 13
CDR3aa: CATSALAGGELFF
CDR3nt: TGTGCCACCAGTGCTTTAGCCGGCGGGGAGCTGTTTTTT

j_gene: TRBJ2-1
abundance: -
v_gene: TRBV28
d_gene: TRBD1
len: 18
CDR3aa: CASSLGGAGTGATNEQFF
CDR3nt: TGTGCCAGCAGTTTAGGAGGGGCGGGGACAGGGGCTACCAATGAGCAGTTCTTC